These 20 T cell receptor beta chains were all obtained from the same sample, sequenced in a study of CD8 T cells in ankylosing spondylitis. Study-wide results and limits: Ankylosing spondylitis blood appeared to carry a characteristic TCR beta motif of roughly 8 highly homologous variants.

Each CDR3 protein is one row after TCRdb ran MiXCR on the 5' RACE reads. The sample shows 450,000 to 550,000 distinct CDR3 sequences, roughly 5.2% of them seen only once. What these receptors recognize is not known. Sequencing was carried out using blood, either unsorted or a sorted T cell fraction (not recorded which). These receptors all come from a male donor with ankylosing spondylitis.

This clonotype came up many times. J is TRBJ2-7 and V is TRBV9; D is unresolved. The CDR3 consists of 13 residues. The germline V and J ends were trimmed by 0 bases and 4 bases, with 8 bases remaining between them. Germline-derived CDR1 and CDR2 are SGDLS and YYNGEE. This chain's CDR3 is CASSVDSPYEQYF. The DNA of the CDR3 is TGTGCCAGCAGCGTAGACAGTCCTTACGAGCAGTACTTC.

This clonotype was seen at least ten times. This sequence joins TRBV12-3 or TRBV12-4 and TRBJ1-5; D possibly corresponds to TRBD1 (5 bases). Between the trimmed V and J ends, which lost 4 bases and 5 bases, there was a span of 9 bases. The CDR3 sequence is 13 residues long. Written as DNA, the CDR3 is TGTGCCAGCAGTTGGGGGGATTATCAGCCCCAGCATTTT. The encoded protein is CASSWGDYQPQHF.

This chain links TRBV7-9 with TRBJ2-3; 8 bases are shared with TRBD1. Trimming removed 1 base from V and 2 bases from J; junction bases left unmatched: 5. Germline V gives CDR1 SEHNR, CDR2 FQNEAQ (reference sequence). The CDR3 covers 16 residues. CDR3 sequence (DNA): TGTGCCAGCAGCTTAGATGGGGACAGGAACACAGATACGCAGTATTTT. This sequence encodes CASSLDGDRNTDTQYF.

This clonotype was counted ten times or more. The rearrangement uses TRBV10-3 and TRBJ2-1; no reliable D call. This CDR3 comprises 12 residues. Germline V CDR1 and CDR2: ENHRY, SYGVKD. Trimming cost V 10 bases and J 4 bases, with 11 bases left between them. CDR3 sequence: CATAEKYNEQFF. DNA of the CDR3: TGTGCCACGGCCGAAAAATACAATGAGCAGTTCTTC.

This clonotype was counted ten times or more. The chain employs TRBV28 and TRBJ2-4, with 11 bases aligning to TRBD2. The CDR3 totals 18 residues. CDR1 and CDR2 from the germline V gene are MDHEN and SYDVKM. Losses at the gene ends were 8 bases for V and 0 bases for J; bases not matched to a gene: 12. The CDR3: CASGSGLAGGLAKNIQYF. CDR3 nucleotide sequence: TGTGCCAGCGGGAGCGGTCTAGCGGGAGGTTTAGCCAAAAACATTCAGTACTTC.

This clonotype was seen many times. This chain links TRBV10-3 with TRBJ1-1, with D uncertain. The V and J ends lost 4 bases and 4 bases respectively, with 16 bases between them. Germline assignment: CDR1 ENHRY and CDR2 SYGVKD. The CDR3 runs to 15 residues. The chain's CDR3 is CAISVSIAPGTEAFF. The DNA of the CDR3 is TGTGCCATCAGTGTTTCTATCGCTCCGGGCACTGAAGCTTTCTTT.

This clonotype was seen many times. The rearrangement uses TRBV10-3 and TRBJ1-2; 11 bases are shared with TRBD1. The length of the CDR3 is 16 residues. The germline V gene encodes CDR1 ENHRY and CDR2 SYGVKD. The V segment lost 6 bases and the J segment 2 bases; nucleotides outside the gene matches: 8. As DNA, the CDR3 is TGTGCCATCAGGGCGGACAGGGGGCGTTTCAACTATGGCTACACCTTC. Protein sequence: CAIRADRGRFNYGYTF.

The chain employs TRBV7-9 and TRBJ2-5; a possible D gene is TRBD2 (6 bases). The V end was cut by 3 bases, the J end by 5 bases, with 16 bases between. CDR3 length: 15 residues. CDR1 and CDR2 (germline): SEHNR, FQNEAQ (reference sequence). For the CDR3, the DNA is TGTGCCAGCAGCTTTGGCGGGAATTTCGGGGAGACCCAGTACTTC. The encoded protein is CASSFGGNFGETQYF. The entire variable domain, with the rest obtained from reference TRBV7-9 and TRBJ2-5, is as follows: DTGVSQNPRHKITKRGQNVTFRCDPISEHNRLYWYRQTLGQGPEFLTYFQNEAQLEKSRLLSDRFSAERPKGSFSTLEIQRTEQGDSAMYLCASSFGGNFGETQYFGPGTRLLVL.

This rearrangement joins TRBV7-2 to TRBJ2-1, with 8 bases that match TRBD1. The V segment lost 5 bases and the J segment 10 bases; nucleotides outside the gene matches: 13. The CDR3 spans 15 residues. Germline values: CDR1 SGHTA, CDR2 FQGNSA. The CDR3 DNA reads TGTGCCAGCAGCCCACAAACAGGAGACAGGGGAGAGCAGTTCTTC. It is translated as CASSPQTGDRGEQFF.

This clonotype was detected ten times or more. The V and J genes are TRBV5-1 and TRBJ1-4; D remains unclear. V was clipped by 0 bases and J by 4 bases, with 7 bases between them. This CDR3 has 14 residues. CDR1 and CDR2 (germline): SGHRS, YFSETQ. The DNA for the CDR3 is TGCGCCAGCAGCTTGGATGTCTTTAATGAAAAACTGTTTTTT. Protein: CASSLDVFNEKLFF.

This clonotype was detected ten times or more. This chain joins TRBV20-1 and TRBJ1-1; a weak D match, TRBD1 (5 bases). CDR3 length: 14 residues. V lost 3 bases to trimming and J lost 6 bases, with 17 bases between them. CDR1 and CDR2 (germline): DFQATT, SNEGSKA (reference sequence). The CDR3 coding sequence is TGCAGTGCTAGTCGGCTGGGACCGAGGGCTGAAGCTTTCTTT. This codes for CSASRLGPRAEAFF.

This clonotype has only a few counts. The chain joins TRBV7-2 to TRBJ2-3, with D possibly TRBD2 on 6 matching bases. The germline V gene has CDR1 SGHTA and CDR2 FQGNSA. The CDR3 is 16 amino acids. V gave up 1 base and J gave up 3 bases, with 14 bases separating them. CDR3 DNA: TGTGCCAGCAGCTTAGTGTCCGGGAGTACGACAGATACGCAGTATTTT. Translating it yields CASSLVSGSTTDTQYF.

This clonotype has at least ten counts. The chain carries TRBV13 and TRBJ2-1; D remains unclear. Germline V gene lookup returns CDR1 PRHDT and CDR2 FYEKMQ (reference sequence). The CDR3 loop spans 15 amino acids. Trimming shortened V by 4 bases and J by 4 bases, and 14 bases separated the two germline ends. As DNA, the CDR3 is TGTGCCAGCAGCTCCCCGGGCCCCCAATACAATGAGCAGTTCTTC. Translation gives CASSSPGPQYNEQFF.

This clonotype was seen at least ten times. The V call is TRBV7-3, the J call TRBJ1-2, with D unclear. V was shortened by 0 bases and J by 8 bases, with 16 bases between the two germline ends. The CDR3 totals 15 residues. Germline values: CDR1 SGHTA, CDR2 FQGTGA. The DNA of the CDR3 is TGTGCCAGCAGCTTAACTAAGATTGGGCTGGTGGGCTACACCTTC. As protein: CASSLTKIGLVGYTF.

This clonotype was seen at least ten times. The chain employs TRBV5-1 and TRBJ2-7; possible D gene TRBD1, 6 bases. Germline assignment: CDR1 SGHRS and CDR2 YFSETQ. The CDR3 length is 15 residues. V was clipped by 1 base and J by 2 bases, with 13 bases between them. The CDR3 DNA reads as TGCGCCAGCAGCTTGTCAGGGGCCCCGACCTACGAGCAGTACTTC. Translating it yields CASSLSGAPTYEQYF.

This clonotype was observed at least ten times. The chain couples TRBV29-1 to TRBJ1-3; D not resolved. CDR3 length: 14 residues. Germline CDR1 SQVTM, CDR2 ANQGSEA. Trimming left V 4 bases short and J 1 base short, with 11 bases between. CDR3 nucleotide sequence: TGCAGCGTTGGGCCTCGAGGGTCTGGAAACACCATATATTTT. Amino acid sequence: CSVGPRGSGNTIYF.

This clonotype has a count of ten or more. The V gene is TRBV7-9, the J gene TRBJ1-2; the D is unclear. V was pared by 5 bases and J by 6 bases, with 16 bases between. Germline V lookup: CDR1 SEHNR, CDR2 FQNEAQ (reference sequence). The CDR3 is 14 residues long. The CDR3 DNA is TGTGCCAGCAGCCAAAATCCCGATCGGGATGGCTACACCTTC. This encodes CASSQNPDRDGYTF.

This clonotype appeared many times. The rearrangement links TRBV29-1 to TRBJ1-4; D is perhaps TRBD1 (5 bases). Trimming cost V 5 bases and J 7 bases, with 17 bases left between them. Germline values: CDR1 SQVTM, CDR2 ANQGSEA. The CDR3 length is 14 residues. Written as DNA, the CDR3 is TGCAGCGTTTCCCCCGGGGGAGGGCGTGAAAAACTGTTTTTT. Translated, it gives CSVSPGGGREKLFF.

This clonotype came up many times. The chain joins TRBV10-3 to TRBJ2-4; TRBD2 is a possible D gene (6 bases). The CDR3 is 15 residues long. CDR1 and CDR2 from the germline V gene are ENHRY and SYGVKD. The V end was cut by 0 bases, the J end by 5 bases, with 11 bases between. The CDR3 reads CAISESGGYENIQYF. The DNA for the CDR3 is TGTGCCATCAGTGAGTCGGGGGGTTACGAAAACATTCAGTACTTC.

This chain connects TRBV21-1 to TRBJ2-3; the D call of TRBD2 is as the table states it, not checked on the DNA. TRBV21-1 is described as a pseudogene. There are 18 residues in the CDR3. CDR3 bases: TGTGCCAGCAGCAAAGTTGGGAGGAGCCCCGAGGGAGCAGATACGCAGTATTTT. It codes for CASSKVGRSPEGADTQYF.